One sample yielded the 12 T cell receptor beta chains listed below, sequenced in a study of cytomegalovirus exposure and HLA in healthy donors. The PCR made use of 60 Vbeta and 13 Jbeta primers. TCRdb's table, derived via immunoSEQ multiplex PCR, lists solely in-frame clones and lacks some. Among some 110,000 clones listed, under 90% were seen once. The sample was PBMCs. All receptors come from a woman between 25 and 40 years old in good health and CMV-seronegative.

The chain recombines TRBV30 with TRBJ2-5, with 7 bases lining up with TRBD2. This CDR3 region has 15 residues. Unmatched junction bases numbered 13, after V lost 4 bases and J lost 5 bases. Germline V lookup: CDR1 GTSNPN, CDR2 SVGIG (reference sequence). The CDR3 DNA sequence: TGTGCCTGGACAGACGCCGGGGAGCGGGATGAGACCCAGTACTTC. Protein product: CAWTDAGERDETQYF.

This chain links TRBV12-2 with TRBJ2-7; no DNA check was done on the table's D call, TRBD1. TRBV12-2 is a recognized pseudogene. The CDR3 covers 16 residues. In nucleotides, the CDR3 is TGTGCAAGTCGCTTAGGTAACAGGGTATGTTTCTACGAGCAGTACTTC. It is translated as CASRLGNRVCFYEQYF.

The J gene is TRBJ2-1, the V gene TRBV5-6; 10 nucleotides match TRBD2. CDR1 SGHDT and CDR2 YYEEEE come from the germline V gene. The CDR3 is 15 amino acids. V lost 1 base, J lost 6 bases, and 4 bases stayed unmatched. DNA of the CDR3: TGTGCCAGCAGCTTGCCAGGACTAGCGGCCAATGAGCAGTTCTTC. It codes for CASSLPGLAANEQFF. The variable domain in full, completed from reference TRBV5-6 and TRBJ2-1, reads DAGVTQSPTHLIKTRGQQVTLRCSPKSGHDTVSWYQQALGQGPQFIFQYYEEEERQRGNFPDRFSGHQFPNYSSELNVNALLLGDSALYLCASSLPGLAANEQFFGPGTRLTVL.

V gene TRBV5-1 combines with J gene TRBJ2-3, with a possible D match to TRBD2 (6 bases). There are 16 residues in the CDR3. V was clipped by 0 bases and J by 4 bases, with 15 bases between them. The germline V gene encodes CDR1 SGHRS and CDR2 YFSETQ. The CDR3 protein is CASSLGGRRDADTQYF. CDR3 in DNA: TGCGCCAGCAGCTTGGGAGGTAGGAGGGACGCAGATACGCAGTATTTT.

J is TRBJ2-3 and V is TRBV28; 10 bases agree with TRBD1. Germline V lookup: CDR1 MDHEN, CDR2 SYDVKM. This CDR3 is built from 13 residues. The V segment lost 9 bases and the J segment 1 base; nucleotides outside the gene matches: 1. CDR3 DNA sequence: TGTGCCAGTGGGACAGGGGGCACAGATACGCAGTATTTT. Its protein product is CASGTGGTDTQYF.

This clone showed up just once. The chain carries TRBV28 and TRBJ2-5; 8 nucleotides match TRBD2. This CDR3 contains 16 residues. CDR1 is MDHEN and CDR2 is SYDVKM in the germline V gene. The J segment lost 5 bases and the V segment lost 2 bases, leaving 10 bases of the junction unmatched. The CDR3 is CASSLAGGGSRETQYF. The CDR3 DNA reads TGTGCCAGCAGTTTAGCGGGGGGCGGGTCACGGGAGACCCAGTACTTC.

In its sample, this clone is medium-sized (0.01 to 0.1%). This CDR3 is CASSYSSGSSYEQYF. The CDR3 region has the DNA TGTGCCAGCAGTTACTCTAGCGGGAGCTCCTACGAGCAGTACTTC. The chain links TRBV6-5 to TRBJ2-7, with TRBD2 matching over 9 bases. V lost 0 bases to trimming and J lost 0 bases; unmatched junction nucleotides: 0. The CDR3 is 15 residues long. Germline V lookup: CDR1 MNHEY, CDR2 SVGAGI.

J is TRBJ1-4 and V is TRBV11-3; the match to TRBD1 covers 8 bases. This CDR3 contains 16 residues. Trimming cost V 3 bases and J 0 bases; bases outside gene matches: 3. The germline V gene encodes CDR1 SGHNT and CDR2 YENEEA. The CDR3 coding sequence is TGTGCCAGCAGCTTGCGGGACAGGTCAACTAATGAAAAACTGTTTTTT. Its translation: CASSLRDRSTNEKLFF.

The chain carries TRBV7-9 and TRBJ2-7, with D possibly being TRBD1 (6 bases). CDR3 length: 13 amino acids. V was clipped by 6 bases and J by 2 bases, with 11 bases between them. Germline loops: CDR1 SEHNR, CDR2 FQNEAQ (reference sequence). This chain's CDR3 is CASRRTAAYEQYF. CDR3 DNA: TGTGCCAGCAGGCGGACAGCCGCCTACGAGCAGTACTTC.

Comments on this clone: One end of the junction varies from germline; a read error may be responsible. For the CDR3, the DNA is TGTGCTAGCAGCTTAGGGGGGCGCACAGATACGCAGTATTTT. Translating it yields CASSLGGRTDTQYF. This rearrangement joins TRBV7-7 to TRBJ2-3; the D call may be TRBD1 or TRBD2 (6 bases each). Germline V lookup: CDR1 SSHAT, CDR2 FNYEAQ (reference sequence). The CDR3 extends over 14 amino acids.

This rearrangement joins TRBV10-2 to TRBJ2-1; 7 bases map to TRBD2. CDR1 and CDR2 from the germline V gene are WSHSY and SAAADI. The CDR3 length is 15 residues. V was pared by 9 bases and J by 8 bases, with 16 bases of the junction left unmatched. For the CDR3, the DNA is TGCGCCAGTCCAGTCGTGCGGGAGTGGATAGATGAGCAGTTCTTC. Translating it yields CASPVVREWIDEQFF.

The rearrangement uses TRBV4-2 and TRBJ2-1; 8 bases line up with TRBD2. Trimming at V came to 0 bases and at J to 8 bases, leaving 9 bases not matched to a gene. This CDR3 spans 16 amino acids. Germline values: CDR1 LGHNA, CDR2 YNFKEQ. The CDR3 region is CASSQDPSGGPHEQFF. As DNA, the CDR3 is TGTGCCAGCAGCCAAGATCCCTCGGGAGGGCCACATGAGCAGTTCTTC.